These 3 T cell receptor beta chains were all obtained from the same sample, sequenced in a study of beta chain features in type 1 diabetes. Every bit of the isolated RNA underwent reverse transcription, so sequencing read expressed TCRB transcripts. Measured with immunoSEQ multiplex PCR; TCRdb has only the in-frame clones, and not every one. The profile shows 200,000 to 250,000 clones, less than 35% of them singletons. Sequenced: central memory CD4+ T cells from blood. The receptors were gathered from a man in his thirties or forties in good health.

This clone was seen a few times. V and J are TRBV7-8 and TRBJ1-1; unclear D gene. V shed 1 base and J shed 3 bases, with 6 bases lying between them. The CDR3 is made up of 13 amino acids. The V gene's germline CDR1 is SGHVS and CDR2 FQNEAQ. The CDR3 DNA follows: TGTGCCAGCAGCTTAGATCAGGACACTGAAGCTTTCTTT. Translation gives CASSLDQDTEAFF.

The sample holds a few counts of this clone. Different DNA sequences within this sample yield the same CDR3. The V gene is TRBV18, the J gene TRBJ2-3; D ambiguous. The CDR3 covers 14 residues. Trimming shortened V by 0 bases and J by 1 base, and 5 bases separated the two germline ends. Germline CDR1 reads KGHSH; CDR2 reads LQKENI. CDR3 in DNA: TGTGCCAGCTCACCACCAGAGGGCACAGATACGCAGTATTTT. Translation: CASSPPEGTDTQYF.

This clone was picked up many times. The rearrangement links TRBV29-1 to TRBJ1-3; 8 bases are a match to TRBD1. With V trimmed by 6 bases and J by 1 base, 5 bases remained unmatched. The CDR3 covers 14 residues. CDR1 and CDR2 (germline): SQVTM, ANQGSEA. In DNA, the CDR3 is TGCAGCGTCAGACAGGGGACGTCTGGAAACACCATATATTTT. It encodes CSVRQGTSGNTIYF.